One and the same sample provided the 23 T cell receptor beta chains below, sequenced in a study of shared clonotypes between healthy human individuals. Assay used: immunoSEQ multiplex PCR; TCRdb lists only in-frame clones, some missing. The sample yields more than 1.2 million clones, 98% seen once. The sample taken for sequencing was naive CD4+ T cells sorted from blood. Subset noted: CD45RA+ positively selected. Every receptor here comes from a man aged 25-45 years in good health.

The V gene is TRBV28, the J gene TRBJ2-1; perhaps TRBD2 as D (6 bases). This CDR3 is built from 14 residues. Trimming cost V 6 bases and J 5 bases, with 14 bases left between them. The germline CDR1 and CDR2 sequences are MDHEN and SYDVKM. The CDR3 loop reads CASSRRDSDNEQFF. The CDR3 DNA is TGTGCCAGCAGCCGTCGGGACTCTGACAATGAGCAGTTCTTC.

The chain's CDR3 is CASSVYRRTYEQYF. CDR3 DNA: TGTGCCAGCAGTGTTTACAGGAGAACCTACGAGCAGTACTTC. The chain carries TRBV28 and TRBJ2-7; TRBD1 is a possible D gene (5 bases). Germline V gene lookup returns CDR1 MDHEN and CDR2 SYDVKM. V lost 5 bases and J lost 2, with 13 bases in between. The CDR3 is 14 amino acids.

In DNA form, the CDR3 reads TGTGCTAGTGGTTGGCAGGGGGCGACTGAAGCTTTCTTT. Translated: CASGWQGATEAFF. The chain is built from TRBV12-5 and TRBJ1-1; 8 nucleotides align to TRBD1. This CDR3 comprises 13 residues. With V trimmed by 4 bases and J by 5 bases, 3 bases remained unmatched. Germline V gene lookup returns CDR1 LGHNT and CDR2 FRNRAP.

This chain connects TRBV5-5 to TRBJ1-5, with unresolved D. The CDR3 extends over 15 amino acids. CDR1 and CDR2 (germline): SGHKS, YYEKEE (reference sequence). V lost 0 bases to trimming and J lost 8 bases, with 15 bases between them. The CDR3 loop is CASSLGSSSLEPQHF. As DNA, the CDR3 is TGTGCCAGCAGCTTGGGAAGCAGCAGTTTGGAGCCCCAGCATTTT.

The V and J genes are TRBV5-5 and TRBJ2-4; weak D call: TRBD1 (6 bases). Germline CDR1 SGHKS, CDR2 YYEKEE (reference sequence). The V end lost 2 bases, the J end lost 5 bases, and 14 bases lay between the germline ends. The CDR3 runs to 15 residues. CDR3 amino acids: CASSFSVRTENIQYF. The CDR3 DNA follows: TGTGCCAGCAGCTTTAGCGTCCGGACAGAAAACATTCAGTACTTC.

The gene calls are TRBV29-1 and TRBJ2-3, with 7 bases lining up with TRBD1. CDR3 size: 12 residues. After removal of 8 bases from V and 3 bases from J, the junction contained 5 bases not matched to a gene. The germline V gene has CDR1 SQVTM and CDR2 ANQGSEA. CDR3 in DNA: TGCAGCAAATCGACAGGGACAGATACGCAGTATTTT. Its protein product is CSKSTGTDTQYF.

This chain links TRBV7-2 with TRBJ2-5, with TRBD2 matching over 11 bases. The V gene end was trimmed by 5 bases and the J gene end by 8 bases; junction bases not matched to a gene: 4. The CDR3 is 13 amino acids. Germline CDR1 is SGHTA and CDR2 is FQGNSA. The CDR3 DNA follows: TGTGCCAGCAGCCCCGGGACTAGCGGAACCCAGTACTTC. This sequence encodes CASSPGTSGTQYF.

J is TRBJ2-1 and V is TRBV2; 7 nucleotides align to TRBD1. This CDR3 region has 12 residues. V was pared by 6 bases and J by 8 bases, with 4 bases of the junction left unmatched. From germline, CDR1 is SNHLY and CDR2 FYNNEI. CDR3: CASRGDSYEQFF. Here the CDR3 DNA reads TGTGCCAGCAGAGGGGACAGCTATGAGCAGTTCTTC.

This clone was picked up one time. The chain recombines TRBV30 with TRBJ2-3; D remains ambiguous. Trimming stripped 6 bases from V and 0 bases from J, with 7 bases between. The germline V gene has CDR1 GTSNPN and CDR2 SVGIG (reference sequence). The CDR3 runs 12 residues. The CDR3 DNA sequence: TGTGCCTGTCGGCAGAGCACAGATACGCAGTATTTT. Translating gives CACRQSTDTQYF.

The gene calls are TRBV9 and TRBJ2-5; TRBD2 matches 13 bases. Germline CDR1 reads SGDLS; CDR2 reads YYNGEE. The CDR3 is made up of 17 amino acids. V was clipped by 4 bases and J by 6 bases; unmatched bases: 12. This CDR3 is CASSSPGLAGEGKTQYF. CDR3 sequence (DNA): TGTGCCAGCAGCTCTCCCGGACTAGCGGGAGAAGGAAAGACCCAGTACTTC.

V is TRBV7-9 and J is TRBJ1-1, with D tentatively TRBD1 (6 bases). Germline CDR1 and CDR2: SEHNR and FQNEAQ (reference sequence). Trimming removed 5 bases from V and 6 bases from J, with 10 bases in between. The CDR3 covers 12 residues. This CDR3 reads CASSVDSSEAFF. The DNA for the CDR3 is TGTGCCAGCAGCGTGGACAGCTCTGAAGCTTTCTTT.

The chain employs TRBV6-5 and TRBJ2-1; D is unclear. Germline CDR1 is MNHEY and CDR2 is SVGAGI. V lost 5 bases, J lost 0 bases, and 11 bases lay in between. The CDR3 covers 15 residues. CDR3 amino acids: CASSPTAGSYNEQFF. The CDR3 nucleotides read TGTGCCAGCAGTCCCACGGCCGGCTCCTACAATGAGCAGTTCTTC.

The chain combines TRBV15 with TRBJ2-7, with D perhaps TRBD2 (6 bases). Per the germline V gene, CDR1 is LNHNV and CDR2 is YYDKDF (reference sequence). Trimming left V 3 bases short and J 4 bases short, with 19 bases between. The CDR3 is 16 amino acids. CDR3 amino acids: CATSRGGVAVGYEQYF. The CDR3 region has the DNA TGTGCCACCAGCAGGGGGGGAGTAGCGGTGGGATACGAGCAGTACTTC. Supplemented by reference TRBV15 and TRBJ2-7, the full variable domain reads DAMVIQNPRYQVTQFGKPVTLSCSQTLNHNVMYWYQQKSSQAPKLLFHYYDKDFNNEADTPDNFQSRRPNTSFCFLDIRSPGLGDTAMYLCATSRGGVAVGYEQYFGPGTRLTVT.

This CDR3 is CASSLEGLAGDNEQFF. CDR3 DNA sequence: TGCGCCAGCAGCTTGGAGGGACTAGCGGGCGACAATGAGCAGTTCTTC. V and J are TRBV5-1 and TRBJ2-1; TRBD2 matches at 12 bases. CDR3 length: 16 residues. Trimming took 0 bases from V and 5 from J; bases not matched to a gene: 3. Looked up from germline, CDR1 is SGHRS and CDR2 is YFSETQ.

DNA for the CDR3: TGCGCCAGCAGCTTGGCCGGGTCAGGGCTTAATGAAAAACTGTTTTTT. Protein product: CASSLAGSGLNEKLFF. V and J are TRBV5-1 and TRBJ1-4, with D maybe TRBD1 (5 bases). This CDR3 has 16 residues. Trimming cost V 0 bases and J 4 bases, with 13 bases left between them. The germline V gene has CDR1 SGHRS and CDR2 YFSETQ.

This chain links TRBV15 with TRBJ2-4, with D hard to call. The germline V gene encodes CDR1 LNHNV and CDR2 YYDKDF (reference sequence). V was clipped by 4 bases and J by 1 base, with 14 bases between them. The CDR3 has 16 residues. The CDR3 here is CATSTGSSTAKNIQYF. Written as DNA, the CDR3 is TGTGCCACCAGCACTGGGTCTTCGACGGCCAAAAACATTCAGTACTTC.

V gene TRBV15 combines with J gene TRBJ2-7; 11 nucleotides align to TRBD1. CDR1 and CDR2 (germline): LNHNV, YYDKDF (reference sequence). This CDR3 is 17 amino acids long. Trimming cost V 5 bases and J 2 bases; bases outside gene matches: 11. The DNA of the CDR3 is TGTGCCACCAGCGGACGAGGGGGACAGGGGGATCCCTACGAGCAGTACTTC. Protein sequence: CATSGRGGQGDPYEQYF. Full variable domain (missing parts from reference TRBV15 and TRBJ2-7): DAMVIQNPRYQVTQFGKPVTLSCSQTLNHNVMYWYQQKSSQAPKLLFHYYDKDFNNEADTPDNFQSRRPNTSFCFLDIRSPGLGDTAMYLCATSGRGGQGDPYEQYFGPGTRLTVT.

About this clone itself: The same CDR3 arises from other DNA sequences in this sample as well. The chain carries TRBV20-1 and TRBJ2-7, with D unresolved. Trimming left V 5 bases short and J 0 bases short, with 5 bases between. This CDR3 region has 11 residues. Germline V CDR1 and CDR2: DFQATT, SNEGSKA (reference sequence). CDR3 in amino acids: CSARVSYEQYF. In nucleotides, the CDR3 is TGCAGTGCTCGAGTCTCCTACGAGCAGTACTTC.

The chain recombines TRBV5-5 with TRBJ1-4, with TRBD1 matching over 8 bases. The junction had 10 bases not matched to a gene; V was cut back by 4 bases and J by 8 bases. From germline, CDR1 is SGHKS and CDR2 YYEKEE (reference sequence). The CDR3 is 15 residues long. The CDR3 region is CASSPRQGWDEKLFF. The CDR3 DNA is TGTGCCAGCAGCCCGCGACAGGGGTGGGACGAAAAACTGTTTTTT.

This rearrangement joins TRBV6-1 to TRBJ1-5; D gene ambiguous. CDR1 is MNHNS, CDR2 SASEGT, per germline. The CDR3 has 14 residues. Trimming took 4 bases from V and 6 from J, leaving 13 bases between them. In DNA form, the CDR3 reads TGTGCCAGCAGTGGACAACTTGACGGTCAGCCCCAGCATTTT. Residues: CASSGQLDGQPQHF.

The genes are TRBV5-6 and TRBJ2-5, with no clear D. The CDR3 length is 14 residues. Per germline, CDR1 SGHDT and CDR2 YYEEEE. The V and J ends lost 0 bases and 1 base respectively, with 7 bases between them. CDR3 in amino acids: CASSLVSSQETQYF. The CDR3 DNA follows: TGTGCCAGCAGCTTGGTATCCAGCCAAGAGACCCAGTACTTC.

Points on this clone: Other nucleotide sequences from this sample produce the same CDR3. As DNA, the CDR3 is TGTGCCAGCAGTGTGGAGAGCACAGATACGCAGTATTTT. Translating gives CASSVESTDTQYF. The V gene is TRBV6-4, the J gene TRBJ2-3; D is ambiguous. This CDR3 contains 13 residues. Germline CDR1 MRHNA, CDR2 SNTAGT. V was trimmed by 4 bases and J by 0 bases, leaving 5 bases between them.

The CDR3 DNA reads TGTGCCAGCTCATCCGCTGGGCTGAACACCGGGGAGCTGTTTTTT. Translating it yields CASSSAGLNTGELFF. V usage is TRBV18 and J usage is TRBJ2-2; no clear D. This CDR3 is 15 amino acids long. Trimming cost V 5 bases and J 1 base, with 11 bases left between them. Germline-derived CDR1 and CDR2 are KGHSH and LQKENI.